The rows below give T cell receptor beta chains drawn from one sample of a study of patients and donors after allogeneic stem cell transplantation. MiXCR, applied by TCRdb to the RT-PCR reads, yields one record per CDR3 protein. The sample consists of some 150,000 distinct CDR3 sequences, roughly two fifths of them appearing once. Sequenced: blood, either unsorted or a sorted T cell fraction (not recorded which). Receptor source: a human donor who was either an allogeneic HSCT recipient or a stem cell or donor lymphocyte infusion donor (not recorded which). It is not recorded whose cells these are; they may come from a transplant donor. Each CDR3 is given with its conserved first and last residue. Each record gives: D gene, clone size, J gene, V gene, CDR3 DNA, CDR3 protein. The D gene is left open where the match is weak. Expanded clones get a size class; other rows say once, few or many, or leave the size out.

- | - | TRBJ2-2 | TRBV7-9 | TGTGCCAGCAGCCCACCTTTCGGGGTGACCGGGGAGCTGTTTTTT | CASSPPFGVTGELFF
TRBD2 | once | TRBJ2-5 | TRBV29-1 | TGCAGCGTTGATGTGGGCGGGGGGGCCCTAGAGACCCAGTACTTC | CSVDVGGGALETQYF
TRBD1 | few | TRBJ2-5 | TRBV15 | TGTGCCACCAGCGCTCCGGGACAGGAAGAGACCCAGTACTTC | CATSAPGQEETQYF
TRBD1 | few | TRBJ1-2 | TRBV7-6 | TGTGCCAGCAGCTTAACCGGGACAGTTGACTATGGCTACACCTTC | CASSLTGTVDYGYTF
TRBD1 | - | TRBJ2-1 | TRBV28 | TGTGCTAGCAGTTTCCGGGCCGGACAGGGGACACACAATGAGCAGTTCTTC | CASSFRAGQGTHNEQFF
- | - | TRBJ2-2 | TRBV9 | TGTGCCAGCAGCGGCGGAGGGGGTAGGAACACCGGGGAGCTGTTTTTT | CASSGGGGRNTGELFF
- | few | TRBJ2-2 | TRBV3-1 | TGTGCCAGCACCGGGGGGCTAGCGGTCACCGGGGAGCTGTTTTTT | CASTGGLAVTGELFF
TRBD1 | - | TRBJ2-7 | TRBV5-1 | TGCGCCAGCAGCTTAGGACAGGCTTTCGAGCAGTACTTC | CASSLGQAFEQYF
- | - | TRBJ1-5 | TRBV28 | TGTGCCAGCTGTTCCTCCGGGCTTCGTCCTCTGCGGAGCAATCAGCCCCAGCATTTT | CASCSSGLRPLRSNQPQHF
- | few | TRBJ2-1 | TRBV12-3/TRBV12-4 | TGTGCCAGCAATTTAGGACTGAACGTCTACAATGAGCAGTTCTTC | CASNLGLNVYNEQFF
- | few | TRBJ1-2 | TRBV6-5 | TGTGCCAGCAGGACACAGGGCTCGGGGGGCTACACCTTC | CASRTQGSGGYTF
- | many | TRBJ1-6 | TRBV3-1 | TGTGCCAGCAGCCAAGATCTTCTCAGGGGCCCGAAGACAAATTGGGCCCTCCACTTT | CASSQDLLRGPKTNWALHF
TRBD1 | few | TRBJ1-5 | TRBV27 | TGTGCCAGCAGCGGGACAGGACTTACGAGCAATCAGCCCCAGCATTTT | CASSGTGLTSNQPQHF
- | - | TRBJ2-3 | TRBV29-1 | TGCAGCGTAGGAGGAGGCCGGAGAAGCACAGATACGCAGTATTTT | CSVGGGRRSTDTQYF
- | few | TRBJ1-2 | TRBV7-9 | TGTGCCAGCAGCCCCGGACAGAGGGGTGGCTACACCTTC | CASSPGQRGGYTF
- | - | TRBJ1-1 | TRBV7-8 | TGTGCCAGCAGCAACAAAGGGGCGTCCCAAAGAGCTTTCTTT | CASSNKGASQRAFF
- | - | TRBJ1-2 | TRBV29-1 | TGCAGCGTTAGTCTCGCAGACTACTATGGCTACACCTTC | CSVSLADYYGYTF
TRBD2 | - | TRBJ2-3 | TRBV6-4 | TGTGCCAGCAGTCAACCGGGACTAGCGACAGATACGCAGTATTTT | CASSQPGLATDTQYF
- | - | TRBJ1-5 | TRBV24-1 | TGTGCCACCAGTGAAAGGGGGGGCAATCAGCCCCAGCATTTT | CATSERGGNQPQHF
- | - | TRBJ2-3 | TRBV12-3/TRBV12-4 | TGTGCCAGCAGTCTCTCACGAAACTCCAGATTCGATACGCAGTATTTT | CASSLSRNSRFDTQYF
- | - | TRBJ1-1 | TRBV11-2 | TGTGCCAGCACCCCAGGGATTGAAGCTTTCTTT | CASTPGIEAFF
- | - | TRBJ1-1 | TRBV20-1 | TGCAGTGCTAGCGGCGCTGGAGGGCGGGGTGAAGCTTTCTTT | CSASGAGGRGEAFF
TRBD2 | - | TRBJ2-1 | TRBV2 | TGTGCCAGCAGGGCAACTAGCGGGGGGGCGACCTACAATGAGCAGTTCTTC | CASRATSGGATYNEQFF
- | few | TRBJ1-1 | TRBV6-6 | TGTGCCAGCAGTCACGACCCCAACACTGAAGCTTTCTTT | CASSHDPNTEAFF
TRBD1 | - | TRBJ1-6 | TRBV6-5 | TGTGCCAGCAGTTACTCTGCAGGGGGGTATAATTCACCCCTCCACTTT | CASSYSAGGYNSPLHF
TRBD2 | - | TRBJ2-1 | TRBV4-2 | TGTGCCAGCAGCCAAGATCTGCTAGCGGGGTATTCCTACAATGAGCAGTTCTTC | CASSQDLLAGYSYNEQFF
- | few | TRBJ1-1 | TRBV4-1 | TGCGCCAGCAGCCAAGAAGGCCTGGAAGGGAACATGAACACTGAAGCTTTCTTT | CASSQEGLEGNMNTEAFF
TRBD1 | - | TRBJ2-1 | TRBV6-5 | TGTGCCAGCAGCCGGGACAGGGTGAATGAGCAGTTCTTC | CASSRDRVNEQFF
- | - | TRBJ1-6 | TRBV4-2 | TGTGCCAGCAGATACAGGCATAATTCACCCCTCCACTTT | CASRYRHNSPLHF
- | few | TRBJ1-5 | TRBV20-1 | TGCAGTGCGGGGGCCTTTAGCAATCAGCCCCAGCATTTT | CSAGAFSNQPQHF
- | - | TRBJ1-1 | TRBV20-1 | TGCAGTGCCGCCCACGGGGGTTTCTCTGAAGCTTTCTTT | CSAAHGGFSEAFF
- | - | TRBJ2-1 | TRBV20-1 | TGCAGTGTAGGGACCGACTGGAATGAGCAGTTCTTC | CSVGTDWNEQFF
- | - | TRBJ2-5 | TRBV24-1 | TGTGCCACCAGTGATTCCCCAGCAGAAGAGACCCAGTACTTC | CATSDSPAEETQYF
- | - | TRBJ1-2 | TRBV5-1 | TGCGCCAGCAGCTTTTGGAGCGGGGACCACTATGGCTACACCTTC | CASSFWSGDHYGYTF
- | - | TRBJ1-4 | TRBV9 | TGTGCCAGCGGTGGGGGTAATGAAAAACTGTTTTTT | CASGGGNEKLFF
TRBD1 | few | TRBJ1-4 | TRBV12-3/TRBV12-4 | TGTGCCAGCTCCCTGCGGGACAGGGGCCGAGGAAAACTGTTTTTT | CASSLRDRGRGKLFF
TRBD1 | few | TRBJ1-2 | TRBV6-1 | TGTGCCAGCAGTTATGGACAGGACTATGGCTACACCTTC | CASSYGQDYGYTF
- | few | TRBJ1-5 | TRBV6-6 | TGTGCCAGCAGTTACGAGACCCGGACCCACAATCAGCCCCAGCATTTT | CASSYETRTHNQPQHF
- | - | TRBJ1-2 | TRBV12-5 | TGTGCTAGTGGTGATAATGTGGGTGGCTACACCTTC | CASGDNVGGYTF
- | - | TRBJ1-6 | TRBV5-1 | TGCGCCAGCAGCTCGCCGGAGACACCGAATTCACCCCTCCACTTT | CASSSPETPNSPLHF
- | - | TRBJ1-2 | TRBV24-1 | TGTGCCACCAGTGACCCCCCAGGGAATGGGGGCTACACCTTC | CATSDPPGNGGYTF
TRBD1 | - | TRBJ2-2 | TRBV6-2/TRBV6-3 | TGTGCCGGCAGTAAAAACAGGGGGCATACCGGGGAGCTGTTTTTT | CAGSKNRGHTGELFF
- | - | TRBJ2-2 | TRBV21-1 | TGTGCCAGCAGCAAGTACCTAGCGAAGAACACCGGGGAGCTGTTTTTT | CASSKYLAKNTGELFF
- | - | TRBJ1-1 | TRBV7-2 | TGTGCCAGCAGCTTACGGCCCGACAGCTTCACCTCGAACACTGAAGCTTTCTTT | CASSLRPDSFTSNTEAFF
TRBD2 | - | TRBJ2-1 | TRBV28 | TGTGCCAGCACCGTCCTAGCGGCCACCTACAATGAGCAGTTCTTC | CASTVLAATYNEQFF
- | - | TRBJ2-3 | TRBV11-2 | TGTGCCAGCACTATGAGGGACGACACAGATACGCAGTATTTT | CASTMRDDTDTQYF
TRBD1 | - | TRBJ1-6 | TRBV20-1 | TGCAGTGCGTCCGGGACAGGGGGAACTGGCTATAATTCACCCCTCCACTTT | CSASGTGGTGYNSPLHF
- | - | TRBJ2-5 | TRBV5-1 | TGCGCCAGCAGCTCGGACCTTGCCCAAGAGACCCAGTACTTC | CASSSDLAQETQYF
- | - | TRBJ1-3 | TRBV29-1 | TGCAGCGTTGAAATTCCGACAACAGACTCTGGAAACACCATATATTTT | CSVEIPTTDSGNTIYF
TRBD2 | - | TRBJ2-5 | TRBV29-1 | TGCAGCGTAGGAGCGGGAGGAGAGACCCAGTACTTC | CSVGAGGETQYF
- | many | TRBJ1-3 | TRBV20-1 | TGCAGTGCTAGAGAGGGCGGCAGGGATGGAAACACCATATATTTT | CSAREGGRDGNTIYF
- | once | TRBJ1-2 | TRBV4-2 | TGTGCCAGCAGCCAAGACGGACAGCCAGTAAATGATGGCTACACCTTC | CASSQDGQPVNDGYTF
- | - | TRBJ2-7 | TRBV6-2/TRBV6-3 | TGTGCCAGCTCTCAGGGTACGGTCTACGAGCAGTACTTC | CASSQGTVYEQYF
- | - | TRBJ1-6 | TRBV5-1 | TGCGCCAGCAGCTTGGCGGGGCAGGGGAGATCACCCCTCCACTTT | CASSLAGQGRSPLHF